The clone carrying this TCR beta chain was counted only a few times. Its specificity is not known. The data originate from a study of cytomegalovirus exposure and HLA in healthy donors. General study points: As a later analysis showed, a missense DCLRE1C variant was linked to trimming of TCR beta V- and J-genes. With DRB1 most and HLA-C fewest, TCR association rates differed between HLA loci in a later analysis.

This CDR3 is built from 13 residues. Germline CDR1 is ENHRY and CDR2 is SYGVKD. V dropped 7 bases and J dropped 4 bases, with 8 bases sitting between them. The PCR employed 60 Vbeta primers together with 13 Jbeta primers. Some clones are missing from TCRdb's copy, which holds only in-frame ones; the method was immunoSEQ multiplex PCR. The sample lists roughly 150,000 clones, approximately 86% seen once, with about 6.4% in the top ten. This sequence joins TRBV10-3 and TRBJ1-6; the D is unclear. Input material: PBMCs. This TCR was sampled from a woman aged 45 to 65 in good health and CMV-seropositive. The CDR3 coding sequence is TGTGCCATCAATCAGGATTATAATTCACCCCTCCACTTT. Amino acid sequence: CAINQDYNSPLHF.